The clone carrying this TCR beta chain was seen just once. Its antigen is currently unknown. The data were taken from a study of T cells in localized non-small cell lung cancer. The CDR3 consists of 12 residues. Per germline, CDR1 SQVTM and CDR2 ANQGSEA. Trimming removed 4 bases from V and 5 bases from J, with 9 bases in between. Study-wide findings and caveats: Maximal T cell clonality occurred in uninvolved adjacent lung, with tumor ranking below it.

Measured with immunoSEQ multiplex PCR; TCRdb has only the in-frame clones, and not every one. Of fewer than 12,000 clones in the sample, around 47% were seen once. This sequence originates from a woman aged 35 to 70 with stage II squamous cell lung carcinoma. The chain couples TRBV29-1 to TRBJ2-1, with D tentatively TRBD1 or TRBD2 (5 bases each). The material sequenced was lymph node tissue, taken before any cancer treatment. CDR3 region: CSVGGRDNEQFF. The CDR3 coding sequence is TGCAGCGTTGGGGGACGGGACAATGAGCAGTTCTTC.